The rows below give T cell receptor beta chains drawn from one sample of a study of T cells in Graves' hyperthyroidism and ophthalmopathy. TCRdb ran MiXCR on the multiplex PCR reads and lists one entry per CDR3 protein. The table records around 250,000 distinct CDR3 sequences, more than 14% of them present only once. Sequencing was done on a sample of blood. These receptors all come from a woman between 35 and 50 years old with Graves' hyperthyroidism that later progressed to Graves' ophthalmopathy. Each CDR3 is given with its conserved first and last residue. Fields, in order: V gene, J gene, D gene, CDR3 protein. A D gene is named only where the DNA matches it firmly.

>TRBV5-1|TRBJ1-5|.
CASSLSGGSNQPQHF
>TRBV28|TRBJ2-1|.
CASSLTPRSSRQFF
>TRBV7-8|TRBJ2-7|.
CASSVAWFTSYEQYF
>TRBV28|TRBJ2-3|.
CASSSPDQTDTQYF
>TRBV2|TRBJ2-3|TRBD2
CASSEADGLAPTDTQYF
>TRBV4-2|TRBJ2-1|TRBD2
CASSRESMTSGSQYEQFF
>TRBV20-1|TRBJ2-7|TRBD1
CSARVEDRDAYEQYF
>TRBV20-1|TRBJ2-1|TRBD1
CSAMGQGSGEQFF
>TRBV6-5|TRBJ2-7|TRBD1
CASSYDRGGEQYF
>TRBV7-2|TRBJ2-2|.
CASSFSTGAGGELFF
>TRBV20-1|TRBJ1-6|.
CSARGSSSYNSPLHF
>TRBV12-3/TRBV12-4|TRBJ1-5|.
CASSFSGPNQPQHF
>TRBV5-1|TRBJ1-4|.
CASSPTPTNEKLFF
>TRBV28|TRBJ2-7|.
CASRRNGEQYF
>TRBV7-9|TRBJ1-3|.
CASSPNGNTIYF
>TRBV12-3/TRBV12-4|TRBJ2-3|TRBD2
CASSLREMGTDTQYF
>TRBV14|TRBJ2-7|TRBD2
CAGSLAVSYEQYF
>TRBV5-1|TRBJ1-6|.
CASNPSRQRSSPLHF
>TRBV3-1|TRBJ1-1|.
CASSLSPPGGNTEAFF
>TRBV11-2|TRBJ2-1|TRBD2
CASKTQRGVLSHEQFF
>TRBV28|TRBJ2-1|TRBD1
CASSWSRDRGNEQFF
>TRBV20-1|TRBJ2-7|.
CSARGRRLTYEQYF
>TRBV19|TRBJ2-1|.
CASSIAARSYNEQFF
>TRBV11-2|TRBJ2-7|TRBD2
CASSFHAGGTYEQYF
>TRBV11-2|TRBJ2-3|.
CASSLVVRDTQYF
>TRBV12-3/TRBV12-4|TRBJ2-5|.
CASRLGGSGKETQYF
>TRBV6-1|TRBJ1-5|.
CASSEVPLQHF
>TRBV28|TRBJ2-1|.
CASRGRTISSYNEQFF